The next 18 T cell receptor beta chains were all read from a single sample in a study of Graves' ophthalmopathy and Graves' hyperthyroidism. TCR beta CDR3 regions were amplified from RNA transcripts. Second-round multiplex PCR came after a first-round RT-PCR that employed HTBI primers. Using its own MiXCR run on the multiplex PCR reads, TCRdb lists one record per CDR3 protein. The sample has 200,000 to 250,000 distinct CDR3 sequences; roughly 21% are singletons. Sequencing used peripheral blood. The receptor set was obtained from a woman between 45 and 60 years old with Graves' ophthalmopathy.

This rearrangement joins TRBV7-2 to TRBJ2-7; 8 nucleotides line up with TRBD2. Germline CDR1 reads SGHTA; CDR2 reads FQGNSA. V dropped 3 bases and J dropped 3; count of bases not matched to a gene: 1. This CDR3 has 13 residues. This CDR3 reads CASSFTSGYEQYF. CDR3 DNA sequence: TGTGCCAGCAGCTTTACTAGCGGCTACGAGCAGTACTTC.

The CDR3 DNA follows: TGTGCCAGCAGTTACCGGGCAGATAACTACTACGAGCAGTACTTC. Translated: CASSYRADNYYEQYF. The chain carries TRBV27 and TRBJ2-7; D ambiguous. CDR3 size: 15 residues. Trimming pared 4 bases from V and 3 bases from J, leaving 16 bases between. The germline gives CDR1 MNHEY, CDR2 SMNVEV (reference sequence).

The sample holds many counts of this clonotype. The chain employs TRBV12-3 or TRBV12-4 and TRBJ2-2, with D uncertain. Between the trimmed V and J ends, which lost 3 bases and 4 bases, there was a span of 9 bases. This CDR3 comprises 14 residues. CDR3 DNA: TGTGCCAGCAGTTTCGTGGCTGGCACCGGGGAGCTGTTTTTT. Protein product: CASSFVAGTGELFF.

V and J are TRBV2 and TRBJ2-3; the D call may be TRBD1 or TRBD2 (5 bases each). V lost 6 bases and J 2 bases, leaving 12 bases between the germline ends. Germline lookup yields CDR1 SNHLY and CDR2 FYNNEI. This CDR3 contains 14 residues. CDR3: CASSWQGPTDTQYF. The CDR3 DNA sequence: TGTGCCAGCAGCTGGCAGGGACCCACAGATACGCAGTATTTT. Drawing the rest from reference TRBV2 and TRBJ2-3, the complete variable domain is EPEVTQTPSHQVTQMGQEVILRCVPISNHLYFYWYRQILGQKVEFLVSFYNNEISEKSEIFDDQFSVERPDGSNFTLKIRSTKLEDSAMYFCASSWQGPTDTQYFGPGTRLTVL.

The rearrangement links TRBV11-2 to TRBJ2-7, with 14 bases identical to TRBD2. The CDR3 spans 15 residues. The V gene's germline CDR1 is SGHAT and CDR2 FQNNGV. The J segment lost 6 bases and the V segment lost 6 bases, leaving 7 bases of the junction unmatched. The CDR3 DNA reads TGTGCCAGCAGACGACTAGCGGGAGGGCCGGGCGAGCAGTACTTC. Translation: CASRRLAGGPGEQYF.

This clonotype was detected ten times or more. This chain uses TRBV29-1 with TRBJ1-1; tentatively, D is TRBD1 (5 bases). CDR1 SQVTM and CDR2 ANQGSEA come from the germline V gene. Trimming stripped 4 bases from V and 1 base from J, with 13 bases between. The length of the CDR3 is 14 residues. CDR3 protein: CSVVAGSGNTEAFF. CDR3 nucleotides: TGCAGCGTTGTGGCAGGGAGCGGGAACACTGAAGCTTTCTTT.

Only one count was recorded for this clonotype. The rearrangement uses TRBV6-1 and TRBJ1-1; D unresolved. Per germline, CDR1 MNHNS and CDR2 SASEGT. V shed 1 base and J shed 4 bases, with 16 bases lying between them. The CDR3 covers 16 residues. The CDR3 nucleotides are TGTGCCAGCAGTGAAGGGCCGGCCGTTGGTGGCACTGAAGCTTTCTTT. Translating gives CASSEGPAVGGTEAFF.

At least ten counts were recorded for this clonotype. J is TRBJ2-7 and V is TRBV24-1; the D is unclear. The V gene's germline CDR1 is KGHDR and CDR2 SFDVKD. This CDR3 has 13 residues. The V end was cut by 3 bases, the J end by 1 base, with 6 bases between. CDR3 residues: CATSDTLSYEQYF. The CDR3 DNA sequence: TGTGCCACCAGTGATACTTTGTCCTACGAGCAGTACTTC.

This chain joins TRBV6-5 and TRBJ1-2; 9 nucleotides match TRBD1. This CDR3 contains 16 residues. V shed 2 bases, J shed 3 bases, and the junction held 7 bases outside the gene matches. In germline, CDR1 is MNHEY, CDR2 SVGAGI. CDR3 sequence: CASSYAGTGRDYGYTF. The CDR3 coding sequence is TGTGCCAGCAGTTACGCCGGGACAGGGAGAGACTATGGCTACACCTTC.

This clonotype was counted ten times or more. The J gene is TRBJ1-1, the V gene TRBV11-2; tentatively, D is TRBD1 (6 bases). V shed 4 bases and J shed 2 bases, with 8 bases lying between them. This CDR3 is 13 amino acids long. The V gene's germline CDR1 is SGHAT and CDR2 FQNNGV. CDR3 amino acids: CASSSGTNTEAFF. CDR3 DNA: TGTGCCAGCAGCTCCGGGACAAACACTGAAGCTTTCTTT.

The table lists this clonotype with many counts. This chain joins TRBV18 and TRBJ2-5; 8 bases agree with TRBD1. The V segment lost 3 bases and the J segment 2 bases; nucleotides outside the gene matches: 2. The CDR3 covers 14 residues. The germline gives CDR1 KGHSH, CDR2 LQKENI. This chain's CDR3 is CASSPRGLQETQYF. In DNA form, the CDR3 reads TGTGCCAGCTCACCCAGGGGGCTGCAAGAGACCCAGTACTTC.

This clonotype was recorded many times. V gene TRBV6-5 combines with J gene TRBJ1-1; D remains unclear. V gave up 7 bases and J gave up 3 bases, with 9 bases separating them. CDR3 length equals 12 residues. From germline, CDR1 is MNHEY and CDR2 SVGAGI. CDR3 loop: CASNFGYTEAFF. The CDR3 DNA is TGTGCCAGCAATTTCGGGTACACTGAAGCTTTCTTT.

This clonotype was detected a few times. The genes are TRBV19 and TRBJ2-5; D is possibly TRBD2 (5 bases). The CDR3 runs 14 residues. Germline V gene sequence: CDR1 LNHDA, CDR2 SQIVND (reference sequence). V was cut by 5 bases and J by 1 base, with 11 bases left in between. The CDR3 spells CASSPGLSQETQYF. CDR3 in DNA: TGTGCCAGTAGTCCAGGACTGAGCCAAGAGACCCAGTACTTC.

This clonotype has at least ten counts. The rearrangement links TRBV7-2 to TRBJ1-3, with TRBD1 as a possible D gene (5 bases). Germline CDR1 reads SGHTA; CDR2 reads FQGNSA. Trimming took off 7 bases at V and 2 bases at J, with 9 bases between the two ends. This CDR3 contains 13 residues. The CDR3 nucleotides are TGTGCCAGCACCGAGACAGCTGGAAACACCATATATTTT. Translation gives CASTETAGNTIYF.

This clonotype was observed at least ten times. The CDR3, as DNA: TGTGCCAGCAGTTTAAGGGGACAGGGGATGTCGCAGTACTTC. It is translated as CASSLRGQGMSQYF. The chain combines TRBV28 with TRBJ2-7; 10 bases are shared with TRBD1. In germline, CDR1 is MDHEN, CDR2 SYDVKM. The CDR3 sequence is 14 residues long. Trimming cost V 2 bases and J 9 bases; bases outside gene matches: 7.

The table lists this clonotype with many counts. Given the absence of the conserved phenylalanine or tryptophan at the CDR3 end, a read error is likely. This chain joins TRBV6-1 and TRBJ2-7; D is possibly TRBD2 (6 bases). Trimming removed 6 bases at V and 6 bases at J, with 15 bases between. This CDR3 has 13 residues. The germline V gene has CDR1 MNHNS and CDR2 SASEGT. The DNA for the CDR3 is TGTGCCAGCAGCCGGAGGGCTGGGGGCGAGCAGTACCTC. It is translated as CASSRRAGGEQYL.

This clonotype was seen repeatedly, ten times or more. V and J are TRBV19 and TRBJ2-3, with 9 positions matching TRBD2. The germline V gene encodes CDR1 LNHDA and CDR2 SQIVND (reference sequence). The V and J ends lost 4 bases and 4 bases, in that order; junction bases with no gene match: 9. The CDR3 spans 16 residues. The CDR3 protein is CASSNPSGATPDTQYF. The CDR3 nucleotides read TGTGCCAGTAGTAACCCTAGCGGGGCCACCCCAGATACGCAGTATTTT.

A few counts support this clonotype. This chain links TRBV9 with TRBJ2-2, with D uncertain. Germline CDR1 is SGDLS and CDR2 is YYNGEE. The CDR3 has 14 amino acids. The V and J ends lost 4 bases and 2 bases respectively, with 9 bases between them. CDR3 in amino acids: CASSPRSNTGELFF. CDR3 DNA sequence: TGTGCCAGCAGCCCCCGTTCTAACACCGGGGAGCTGTTTTTT.